Included here is one T cell receptor (beta chain) sequence, with context. Produced via immunoSEQ multiplex PCR; TCRdb's table is partial and in-frame only. The top ten clones hold 6% to 7% of a sample with approximately 230,000 clones, around 90% of them seen once. The sample originates from a study of blood T cell repertoires in COVID-19. Across the whole study: Acute and convalescent COVID-19 specimens originated in the United States, Italy and Spain.

This clonotype was obtained from a woman in her thirties with acute COVID-19. The sequenced sample was PBMCs or T cells enriched from blood (not recorded which).

The CDR3 sequence is CASLTGNYGYTF. The CDR3 DNA sequence: TGTGCCAGCTTAACAGGGAACTATGGCTACACCTTC. This rearrangement joins TRBV6-5 to TRBJ1-2, with D possibly being TRBD1 (6 bases). Germline lookup yields CDR1 MNHEY and CDR2 SVGAGI. The CDR3 runs to 12 residues. V was shortened by 8 bases and J by 2 bases, with 9 bases between the two germline ends.